The entry below gives a single TCR beta chain sequence along with its context. Its antigen is not identified. This specimen belongs to a study of vaccination effects on CD4 cells after COVID-19. The wider study: Three convalescent patients gave early and late post-vaccination samples.

Here immunoSEQ multiplex PCR was the method, and the copy in TCRdb shows in-frame clones only, minus some. Of tens of thousands of clones detected, over 65% appear once; the ten largest clones hold 3% to 4%. Upon completion of 10 days in culture, CD4+ T cells were isolated. Convalescent patients had PCR-confirmed SARS-CoV-2 infection between March and December 2020. Two doses of BNT162b2 or mRNA-1273 vaccine were administered to participants. Trimming took 10 bases from V and 10 from J; bases not matched to a gene: 7. The CDR3 runs to 12 residues. Germline-derived CDR1 and CDR2 are SNHLY and FYNNEI. The V and J genes are TRBV2 and TRBJ1-6, with TRBD1 identical over 7 bases. This receptor was taken from a human donor who had a prior SARS-CoV-2 infection. Sequences were derived from CD4+ T cells from PBMCs cultured without peptide, sampled after COVID-19 vaccination. In DNA form, the CDR3 reads TGTGCCACCAGGGGGACGGGCTCACCCCTCCACTTT. Its translation is CATRGTGSPLHF.